This TCR beta chain emerged from a study of cytomegalovirus exposure and HLA in healthy donors. The PCR was carried out with 60 Vbeta primers and 13 Jbeta primers. Clones were read by immunoSEQ multiplex PCR, and TCRdb kept only the in-frame ones, dropping some. This sample has roughly 130,000 clones, with approximately 80% found just once. Germline V lookup: CDR1 LGHNA, CDR2 YNFKEQ. The CDR3 loop spans 20 amino acids. The V gene end was trimmed by 0 bases and the J gene end by 3 bases; junction bases not matched to a gene: 13. This sequence joins TRBV4-2 and TRBJ2-1, with 11 bases identical to TRBD2. Source material: PBMCs. This sequence originates from a male donor in good health and CMV-seronegative. The chain's CDR3 is CASSQDRRLAGRFLYNEQFF. CDR3 in DNA: TGTGCCAGCAGCCAAGATAGACGACTAGCGGGGCGGTTTCTCTACAATGAGCAGTTCTTC.